One sample yielded the 2 T cell receptor beta chains listed below, sequenced in a study of blood T cell repertoires in COVID-19. Sequenced by immunoSEQ multiplex PCR; TCRdb stores in-frame clones only, minus some. The sample yields about 80,000 clones, around 80% seen once. The sequenced sample was peripheral blood. Receptors were obtained from a human donor in a cohort sampled during active COVID-19.

The rearrangement joins TRBV2 to TRBJ2-3; D is perhaps TRBD2 (5 bases). The germline CDR1 and CDR2 sequences are SNHLY and FYNNEI. CDR3 length: 14 residues. V lost 6 bases and J 6 bases, leaving 16 bases between the germline ends. CDR3 DNA: TGTGCCAGCAGGGAGCTACGGGGTGGCGATACGCAGTATTTT. This gives the protein CASRELRGGDTQYF.

The V and J genes are TRBV2 and TRBJ1-4, with 8 bases aligning to TRBD1. After removal of 6 bases from V and 7 bases from J, the junction contained 4 bases not matched to a gene. The CDR3 has 13 residues. Germline V CDR1 and CDR2: SNHLY, FYNNEI. CDR3 residues: CASRSGGREKLFF. CDR3 in DNA: TGTGCCAGCAGATCAGGGGGCCGTGAAAAACTGTTTTTT. Together with reference TRBV2 and TRBJ1-4, the CDR3 gives the full variable domain: EPEVTQTPSHQVTQMGQEVILRCVPISNHLYFYWYRQILGQKVEFLVSFYNNEISEKSEIFDDQFSVERPDGSNFTLKIRSTKLEDSAMYFCASRSGGREKLFFGSGTQLSVL.